These 13 T cell receptor beta chains share one sample of origin, sequenced in a study of blood T cell repertoires in COVID-19. The protocol was immunoSEQ multiplex PCR, while the TCRdb copy is restricted to in-frame clones and leaves out a portion. In the table there are more than 250,000 clones, around 88% of which are singletons. The specimen sequenced was PBMCs or T cells enriched from blood (not recorded which). Receptors were obtained from a woman in her thirties or forties with acute COVID-19.

The chain has TRBV5-1 and TRBJ2-7; 10 nucleotides agree with TRBD2. CDR1 SGHRS and CDR2 YFSETQ come from the germline V gene. V gave up 2 bases and J gave up 0 bases; unmatched junction bases: 2. The CDR3 has 15 amino acids. The CDR3 nucleotides read TGCGCCAGCAGCTTTGGGACTAGCGCCTCCTACGAGCAGTACTTC. The encoded protein is CASSFGTSASYEQYF.

The chain combines TRBV5-4 with TRBJ1-4; D call uncertain. The CDR3 totals 13 residues. Trimming stripped 7 bases from V and 4 bases from J, with 11 bases between. Germline V CDR1 and CDR2: SGHNT, YYREEE (reference sequence). CDR3: CASHAQNNEKLFF. CDR3 DNA: TGTGCCAGCCACGCACAGAATAATGAAAAACTGTTTTTT. The full variable domain, rest sourced from reference TRBV5-4 and TRBJ1-4, is ETGVTQSPTHLIKTRGQQVTLRCSSQSGHNTVSWYQQALGQGPQFIFQYYREEENGRGNFPPRFSGLQFPNYSSELNVNALELDDSALYLCASHAQNNEKLFFGSGTQLSVL.

The V and J genes are TRBV28 and TRBJ2-7; D may be TRBD2 (6 bases). CDR3 length: 16 residues. The germline V gene has CDR1 MDHEN and CDR2 SYDVKM. Trimming took off 1 base at V and 7 bases at J, with 20 bases between the two ends. In nucleotides, the CDR3 is TGTGCCAGCAGTTTATCCGTTGGGACCGGGGGTGGGGAGCAGTACGTC. As protein: CASSLSVGTGGGEQYV.

The rearrangement links TRBV9 to TRBJ1-6; no clear D. The CDR3 contains 15 residues. Germline V gene sequence: CDR1 SGDLS, CDR2 YYNGEE. V lost 0 bases and J lost 9, with 13 bases in between. Written as DNA, the CDR3 is TGTGCCAGCAGCGTAGCGAGGGCTTGGGCTTCACCCCTCCACTTT. It translates to CASSVARAWASPLHF.

CDR3 protein: CASSEFGSSEQFF. The CDR3 DNA reads as TGTGCCAGCAGTGAATTCGGGAGTAGTGAGCAGTTCTTC. The V call is TRBV2, the J call TRBJ2-1; D might be TRBD2 (6 bases). The CDR3 consists of 13 residues. Per the germline V gene, CDR1 is SNHLY and CDR2 is FYNNEI. The V and J ends lost 2 bases and 9 bases respectively, with 11 bases between them.

This chain uses TRBV19 with TRBJ1-4; D uncertain. CDR3 size: 12 residues. The V end lost 7 bases, the J end lost 6 bases, and 9 bases lay between the germline ends. Germline CDR1 reads LNHDA; CDR2 reads SQIVND (reference sequence). The CDR3 sequence: CASNGEDEKLFF. In DNA form, the CDR3 reads TGTGCCAGTAACGGGGAGGATGAAAAACTGTTTTTT.

Of note for this clone: The junction differs from germline at one of its ends, possibly a read error. V and J are TRBV12-5 and TRBJ1-2, with D unresolved. Germline loops: CDR1 LGHNT, CDR2 FRNRAP. This CDR3 has 15 amino acids. CDR3 amino acids: CASGPAEDSNYSYTF. DNA for the CDR3: TGTGCTAGTGGTCCCGCCGAGGATTCTAACTATAGCTACACCTTC.

The chain is built from TRBV5-4 and TRBJ1-1, with TRBD1 identical over 11 bases. CDR1 SGHNT and CDR2 YYREEE come from the germline V gene (reference sequence). The J segment lost 3 bases and the V segment lost 3 bases, leaving 10 bases of the junction unmatched. CDR3 length equals 17 residues. The CDR3 DNA sequence: TGTGCCAGCAGCTCTGGGACAGGGGGACTTTGGGACACTGAAGCTTTCTTT. It codes for CASSSGTGGLWDTEAFF.

The chain combines TRBV24-1 with TRBJ2-1; maybe TRBD2 (6 bases). V was pared by 5 bases and J by 6 bases, with 13 bases between. Germline loops: CDR1 KGHDR, CDR2 SFDVKD. The CDR3 totals 14 residues. The CDR3 loop is CATSARDRINEQFF. CDR3 DNA sequence: TGTGCCACCAGTGCGCGGGACCGCATCAATGAGCAGTTCTTC.

This chain joins TRBV28 and TRBJ1-5, with TRBD1 identical over 7 bases. The germline V gene has CDR1 MDHEN and CDR2 SYDVKM. The CDR3 loop spans 15 amino acids. V trimming: 6 bases; J trimming: 7 bases; junction bases outside the gene matches: 12. CDR3 in amino acids: CASSEGQTFQQPQHF. For the CDR3, the DNA is TGTGCCAGCAGCGAGGGACAGACATTTCAACAGCCCCAGCATTTT.

CDR3 nucleotides: TGTGCCAGCAGCTGGGGACTAGGAGACCGTGAGCAGTTCTTC. Protein product: CASSWGLGDREQFF. The V gene is TRBV6-5, the J gene TRBJ2-1; 8 positions agree with TRBD2. J gave up 9 bases and V 6 bases, and 10 bases lay outside the gene matches. The CDR3 runs to 14 residues. Germline V gene lookup returns CDR1 MNHEY and CDR2 SVGAGI.

V is TRBV10-3 and J is TRBJ2-7; D not certain. The CDR3 spans 12 residues. Deletions cut 2 bases from V and 3 bases from J, with 5 bases between. Germline loops: CDR1 ENHRY, CDR2 SYGVKD. CDR3 sequence (DNA): TGTGCCATCAGTGAGGGCCTCTACGAGCAGTACGTC. It is translated as CAISEGLYEQYV.

The chain is built from TRBV25-1 and TRBJ1-1, with 7 bases aligning to TRBD1. The V segment lost 5 bases and the J segment 0 bases; nucleotides outside the gene matches: 3. Germline lookup yields CDR1 MGHDK and CDR2 SYGVNS. The CDR3 spans 14 residues. CDR3 nucleotide sequence: TGTGCCAGCAGTACAGGGGCCGTGAACACTGAAGCTTTCTTT. This encodes CASSTGAVNTEAFF.